These 14 T cell receptor beta chains share one sample of origin, sequenced in a study of blood T cell repertoires in COVID-19. Using immunoSEQ multiplex PCR, the repertoire was profiled, and TCRdb retains in-frame clones only, with some absent. The sample shows 150,000 to 200,000 clones, 75% to 85% of them seen only once. The sample taken for sequencing was peripheral blood. The receptors were gathered from a human donor in a cohort sampled during active COVID-19.

The chain carries TRBV28 and TRBJ1-6; 7 nucleotides agree with TRBD1. V trimming: 10 bases; J trimming: 8 bases; junction bases outside the gene matches: 5. CDR1 is MDHEN, CDR2 SYDVKM, per germline. The CDR3 sequence is 12 residues long. CDR3 DNA: TGTGCCACCAAGACAGGGCATTCACCCCTCCACTTT. It yields the protein CATKTGHSPLHF.

The genes are TRBV9 and TRBJ1-3; 8 bases fit TRBD1. This CDR3 comprises 15 residues. Per germline, CDR1 SGDLS and CDR2 YYNGEE. The V gene end was trimmed by 0 bases and the J gene end by 2 bases; junction bases not matched to a gene: 1. The CDR3 is CASSVGGQAGNTIYF. The DNA of the CDR3 is TGTGCCAGCAGCGTAGGGGGACAGGCTGGAAACACCATATATTTT.

The chain is built from TRBV19 and TRBJ2-1; 12 bases align to TRBD2. Germline trimming cut 2 bases from V and 5 bases from J; bases unmatched to any gene: 10. Germline CDR1 and CDR2: LNHDA and SQIVND (reference sequence). The CDR3 is made up of 18 amino acids. CDR3 protein: CASSISGTSGGPHNEQFF. As DNA, the CDR3 is TGTGCCAGTAGTATAAGTGGCACTAGCGGGGGGCCACACAATGAGCAGTTCTTC.

This clone has only one observation. This chain links TRBV24-1 with TRBJ2-5; 11 bases agree with TRBD1. With 4 bases clipped from V and 5 bases from J, the junction kept 11 bases outside the gene matches. Per germline, CDR1 KGHDR and CDR2 SFDVKD. This CDR3 spans 17 amino acids. CDR3 nucleotides: TGTGCCACCAGTGACCCTCCCGGACAGGGGGCTCTCGAGACCCAGTACTTC. Its protein product is CATSDPPGQGALETQYF.

The chain combines TRBV7-9 with TRBJ2-3; 7 bases align to TRBD1. V was pared by 6 bases and J by 2 bases, with 8 bases of the junction left unmatched. CDR1 SEHNR and CDR2 FQNEAQ come from the germline V gene (reference sequence). The CDR3 totals 15 residues. CDR3 DNA: TGTGCCAGCAGTTTGCAGGGACAGTACACAGATACGCAGTATTTT. Protein product: CASSLQGQYTDTQYF.

V and J are TRBV6-6 and TRBJ2-5, with 11 bases lining up with TRBD1. The CDR3 sequence is 16 residues long. Germline CDR1 is MNHNY and CDR2 is SVGAGI (reference sequence). V was pared by 2 bases and J by 2 bases, with 4 bases of the junction left unmatched. For the CDR3, the DNA is TGTGCCAGCAGTTACAGCGGGACAGGGGGACAAGAGACCCAGTACTTC. Its translation: CASSYSGTGGQETQYF.

This chain links TRBV6-6 with TRBJ2-1, with 13 nucleotides matching TRBD2. Germline V lookup: CDR1 MNHNY, CDR2 SVGAGI (reference sequence). The J segment lost 7 bases and the V segment lost 4 bases, leaving 7 bases of the junction unmatched. There are 16 residues in the CDR3. The CDR3 nucleotides are TGTGCCAGCAGTTCCCTAAGGACTAGCGGGGGTAATGAGCAGTTCTTC. It translates to CASSSLRTSGGNEQFF.

This clone is a singleton in its sample. This sequence joins TRBV19 and TRBJ2-1, with D perhaps TRBD2 (5 bases). The CDR3 is 14 residues long. The germline V gene has CDR1 LNHDA and CDR2 SQIVND (reference sequence). Trimming removed 6 bases from V and 9 bases from J, with 18 bases in between. CDR3 in DNA: TGTGCCAGTAGCTTGGGATTCCCGGGGAGTGAGCAGTTCTTC. Its translation: CASSLGFPGSEQFF.

The chain uses TRBV27 and TRBJ2-3; D not certain. The V gene's germline CDR1 is MNHEY and CDR2 SMNVEV (reference sequence). The CDR3 totals 17 residues. With 7 bases removed from V and 2 bases from J, the gap between germline ends came to 22 bases. CDR3 nucleotides: TGTGCCAGCACCCCAATGCGACTCCCAAGAGTCACAGATACGCAGTATTTT. Translated: CASTPMRLPRVTDTQYF.

There are many counts of this clone. DNA of the CDR3: TGTGCCAGCAGCTTAGATGCCGGACAGTTTTTCTATGGCTACACCTTC. Its translation is CASSLDAGQFFYGYTF. This chain links TRBV7-2 with TRBJ1-2; TRBD1 is a possible D gene (6 bases). The CDR3 covers 16 residues. Germline CDR1 and CDR2: SGHTA and FQGNSA. Deletions cut 1 base from V and 4 bases from J, with 16 bases between.

This clone has a handful of counts. The rearrangement links TRBV7-3 to TRBJ1-1; perhaps TRBD1 as D (6 bases). CDR1 SGHTA and CDR2 FQGTGA come from the germline V gene. This CDR3 has 14 amino acids. Trimming removed 3 bases at V and 4 bases at J, with 12 bases between. CDR3 region: CASSLHRESTEAFF. The CDR3 region has the DNA TGTGCCAGCAGCTTGCACAGGGAATCCACTGAAGCTTTCTTT.

This chain links TRBV7-9 with TRBJ1-2, with a possible D match to TRBD1 (5 bases). Germline V CDR1 and CDR2: SEHNR, FQNEAQ (reference sequence). The CDR3 is 15 residues long. Trimming took off 4 bases at V and 2 bases at J, with 14 bases between the two ends. The CDR3 loop is CASSSTIGANYGYTF. For the CDR3, the DNA is TGTGCCAGCAGCTCTACTATAGGGGCCAACTATGGCTACACCTTC.

V usage is TRBV19 and J usage is TRBJ2-3, with 7 bases matching TRBD1. V dropped 4 bases and J dropped 5; count of bases not matched to a gene: 9. The CDR3 covers 15 residues. Germline V gene sequence: CDR1 LNHDA, CDR2 SQIVND (reference sequence). The chain's CDR3 is CASSRNRGLEDTQYF. CDR3 nucleotides: TGTGCCAGTAGTAGAAACAGGGGATTGGAAGATACGCAGTATTTT.

This clone has a single count. V usage is TRBV6-5 and J usage is TRBJ2-7; D gene ambiguous. From germline, CDR1 is MNHEY and CDR2 SVGAGI. V was trimmed by 9 bases and J by 2 bases, leaving 8 bases between them. The CDR3 sequence is 11 residues long. The DNA for the CDR3 is TGTGCCAGTGATACGGCCTACGAGCAGTACTTC. It is translated as CASDTAYEQYF.